Described below is a single TCR beta chain sequence and its context. Germline CDR1 is SQVTM and CDR2 is ANQGSEA. The V end lost 2 bases, the J end lost 6 bases, and 17 bases lay between the germline ends. The CDR3 is 14 amino acids. Treatment of the sample: oral pan-JAK inhibitor, 5-10 mg twice daily. cDNA prepared by RNA extraction and subsequent reverse transcription served as the template for sequencing. Generated by immunoSEQ multiplex PCR, the TCRdb table keeps only in-frame clones and is missing some. The table records over 100,000 clones, roughly 50% of them present only once. The entry originates in a study of CD8+ T cells in alopecia areata.

This sequence joins TRBV29-1 and TRBJ2-7; D ambiguous. This TCR derives from a human donor with alopecia areata. Sequenced material: CD8+ T cells sorted from blood, taken at week 24, from a patient treated with tofacitinib. The CDR3 nucleotides read TGCAGCGTTGAATCTTGGCCGAGAGTCGGCGAGCAGTACTTC. It yields the protein CSVESWPRVGEQYF.